The 8 T cell receptor beta chains in this list originate from one sample, sequenced in a study of blood T cell repertoires in COVID-19 (dated by TCRdb to the early 2020s). The method was the immunoSEQ multiplex PCR assay. The table comes from immuneACCESS by way of TCRdb, which keeps in-frame sequences with V and J called. Part of the clones is missing from these tables; in studies checked, under half for an unresolved V gene and the rest for unknown reasons. The sample records more than 200,000 clones, about 88% of which are singletons. The leading ten clones occupy approximately 2.2% of the sample. Sequences were obtained from peripheral blood. The receptors derive from a middle-aged woman who had recovered from COVID-19.

The chain links TRBV11-2 to TRBJ1-1; 11 positions match TRBD1. This CDR3 is built from 15 residues. V gave up 7 bases and J gave up 5 bases; unmatched junction bases: 9. The germline gives CDR1 SGHAT, CDR2 FQNNGV. Written as DNA, the CDR3 is TGTGCCAGCAAAGGACAGGGGGCCCCGGTTACTGAAGCTTTCTTT. This codes for CASKGQGAPVTEAFF.

V and J are TRBV5-1 and TRBJ2-7, with 8 bases that match TRBD2. Germline V CDR1 and CDR2: SGHRS, YFSETQ. This CDR3 spans 15 amino acids. V lost 4 bases, J lost 0 bases, and 6 bases stayed unmatched. In DNA, the CDR3 is TGCGCCAGCAGCGAGATAGCGGGACCCTCCTACGAGCAGTACTTC. Amino acids: CASSEIAGPSYEQYF.

The rearrangement links TRBV2 to TRBJ2-7; D may be TRBD2 (5 bases). The CDR3 extends over 15 amino acids. V gave up 2 bases and J gave up 7 bases, with 18 bases separating them. CDR1 and CDR2 (germline): SNHLY, FYNNEI. CDR3 sequence reads: CASSESSGNSGEQYF. As DNA, the CDR3 is TGTGCCAGCAGTGAAAGTTCGGGGAATTCGGGGGAGCAGTACTTC. Complete variable domain (other parts from reference TRBV2 and TRBJ2-7): EPEVTQTPSHQVTQMGQEVILRCVPISNHLYFYWYRQILGQKVEFLVSFYNNEISEKSEIFDDQFSVERPDGSNFTLKIRSTKLEDSAMYFCASSESSGNSGEQYFGPGTRLTVT.

The chain carries TRBV9 and TRBJ2-3; 8 nucleotides line up with TRBD2. The V gene end was trimmed by 4 bases and the J gene end by 0 bases; junction bases not matched to a gene: 4. CDR3 length: 15 amino acids. From germline, CDR1 is SGDLS and CDR2 YYNGEE. The CDR3 spells CASSPPSGSTDTQYF. DNA of the CDR3: TGTGCCAGCAGCCCACCTAGCGGGAGCACAGATACGCAGTATTTT.

The rearrangement uses TRBV4-1 and TRBJ2-7, with 7 bases fitting TRBD2. J was trimmed by 5 bases and V by 1 base; bases with no gene match: 8. The V gene's germline CDR1 is MGHRA and CDR2 YSYEKL. This CDR3 comprises 15 residues. The CDR3 loop reads CASSQVGGSSHEQYF. CDR3 sequence (DNA): TGCGCCAGCAGCCAAGTTGGCGGGAGTTCCCACGAGCAGTACTTC.

The chain employs TRBV5-4 and TRBJ1-4, with 8 bases identical to TRBD1. The CDR3 totals 15 residues. The junction had 3 bases not matched to a gene; V was cut back by 0 bases and J by 5 bases. Germline CDR1 and CDR2: SGHNT and YYREEE (reference sequence). The CDR3 is CASSLGTGLNEKLFF. The CDR3 nucleotides are TGTGCCAGCAGCTTGGGGACAGGGTTAAATGAAAAACTGTTTTTT.

The chain links TRBV9 to TRBJ2-1; D not certain. This CDR3 has 16 amino acids. CDR1 and CDR2 from the germline V gene are SGDLS and YYNGEE. V was clipped by 0 bases and J by 0 bases, with 10 bases between them. CDR3 protein: CASSVGLTSSYNEQFF. CDR3 DNA: TGTGCCAGCAGCGTAGGACTTACGAGCTCCTACAATGAGCAGTTCTTC. Supplemented by reference TRBV9 and TRBJ2-1, the full variable domain reads DSGVTQTPKHLITATGQRVTLRCSPRSGDLSVYWYQQSLDQGLQFLIQYYNGEERAKGNILERFSAQQFPDLHSELNLSSLELGDSALYFCASSVGLTSSYNEQFFGPGTRLTVL.

V is TRBV7-8 and J is TRBJ2-5; a possible D gene is TRBD2 (6 bases). Per the germline V gene, CDR1 is SGHVS and CDR2 is FQNEAQ. The ends were cut back, 5 bases at V and 6 bases at J, with 13 bases in the middle. This CDR3 contains 13 residues. CDR3 DNA: TGTGCCAGCAGCCTCAGACTAGAGCAGACCCAGTACTTC. It is translated as CASSLRLEQTQYF.